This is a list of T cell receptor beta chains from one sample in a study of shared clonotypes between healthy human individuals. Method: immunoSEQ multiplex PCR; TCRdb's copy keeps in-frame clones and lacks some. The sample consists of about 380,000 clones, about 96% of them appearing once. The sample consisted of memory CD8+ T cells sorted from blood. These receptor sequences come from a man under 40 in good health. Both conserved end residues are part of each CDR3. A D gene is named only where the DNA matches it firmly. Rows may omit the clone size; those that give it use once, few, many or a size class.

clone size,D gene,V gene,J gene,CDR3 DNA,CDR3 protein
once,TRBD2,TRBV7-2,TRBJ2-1,TGTGCCAGCATCCCAGCAGCGGGAGGGGCCTACAATGAGCAGTTCTTC,CASIPAAGGAYNEQFF
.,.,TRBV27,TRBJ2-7,TGTGCCAGCAGTTCAGGGGACGAGCAGTACTTC,CASSSGDEQYF
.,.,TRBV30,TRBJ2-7,TGTGCCTGGAGTGTATCAGGTACCTACGAGCAGTACTTC,CAWSVSGTYEQYF
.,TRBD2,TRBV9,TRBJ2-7,TGTGCCAGCAGCGTAGTAAGCGGGAGCTACGAGCAGTACTTC,CASSVVSGSYEQYF
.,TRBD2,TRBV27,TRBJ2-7,TGTGCCAGCAGCAGGACTAGCGGGAGAGGTACGGGGCAGTACTTC,CASSRTSGRGTGQYF
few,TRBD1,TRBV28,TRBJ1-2,TGTGCCAGTACGCCCTTCAGGGGGCGAGAAGGCTACACCTTC,CASTPFRGREGYTF
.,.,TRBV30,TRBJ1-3,TGTGCCTGGAGTGTGGGAAACACCATATATTTT,CAWSVGNTIYF
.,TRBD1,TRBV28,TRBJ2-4,TGTGCCAGCAGTCGAGGGGGCGTCGAAAACATTCAGTACTTC,CASSRGGVENIQYF
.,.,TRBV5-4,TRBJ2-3,TGTGCCAGCAGCTCGACTAGAGACACGCAGTATTTT,CASSSTRDTQYF
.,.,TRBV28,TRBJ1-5,TGTGCCAGCAGTGGTGGACGAAGCAATCAGCCCCAGCATTTT,CASSGGRSNQPQHF
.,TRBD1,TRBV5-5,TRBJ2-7,TGTGCCAGCAGCTTGGACTGGACAGGGTCATACGAGCAGTACTTC,CASSLDWTGSYEQYF
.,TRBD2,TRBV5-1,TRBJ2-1,TGCGCCAGCACCCTTCCGGCGGGTCGGGGGGAACGTAATGAGCAGTTCTTC,CASTLPAGRGERNEQFF
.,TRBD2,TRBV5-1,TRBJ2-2,TGCGCCAGCAGCTCCCCTAGCGGGAGGAGAAACGGGGAGCTGTTTTTT,CASSSPSGRRNGELFF
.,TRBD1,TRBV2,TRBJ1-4,TGTGCCAGCAGGCTCCAGGGGGCGGGGAGTGAAAAACTGTTTTTT,CASRLQGAGSEKLFF
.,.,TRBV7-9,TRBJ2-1,TGTGCCACCAATCTTAGGCCCTTGGGACTCACCCCCTACAATGAGCAGTTCTTC,CATNLRPLGLTPYNEQFF
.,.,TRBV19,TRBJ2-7,TGTGCCAGTTCCAACAAGTACGAGCAGTACTTC,CASSNKYEQYF
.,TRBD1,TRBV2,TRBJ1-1,TGTGCCAGCGGGACAGGGAGGATCACTGAAGCTTTCTTT,CASGTGRITEAFF
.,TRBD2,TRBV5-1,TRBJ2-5,TGCGCCAGCAGCAGCGGGAGAGTGGGAGAGACCCAGTACTTC,CASSSGRVGETQYF
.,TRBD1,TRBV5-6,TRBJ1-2,TGTGCCAGCAGCCGACAGGGAACTAACTATGGCTACACCTTC,CASSRQGTNYGYTF
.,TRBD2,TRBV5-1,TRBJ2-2,TGCGCCAGCAGCCTCCGGACTAGCGGGAGGGGGAACACCGGGGAGCTGTTTTTT,CASSLRTSGRGNTGELFF
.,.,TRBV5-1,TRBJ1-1,TGCGCCAGCCGAATAGAGGACGGGAACACTGAAGCTTTCTTT,CASRIEDGNTEAFF
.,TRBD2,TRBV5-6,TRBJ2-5,TGTGCCAGCAGTCTCCGGACTAGCGGGGCCCCCCAGTACTTC,CASSLRTSGAPQYF
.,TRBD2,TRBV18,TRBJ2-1,TGTGCCAGCTCAGGACTAGCGGGAGAAGTCAATGAGCAGTTCTTC,CASSGLAGEVNEQFF